The text below deals with one T cell receptor beta chain. Unmatched junction bases numbered 14, after V lost 0 bases and J lost 6 bases. This CDR3 is 18 amino acids long. The germline V gene encodes CDR1 LGHNT and CDR2 FRNRAP. TCRdb's copy holds only in-frame clones and misses some; the assay was immunoSEQ multiplex PCR. The table lists around 12,000 clones, 55% to 65% of them singletons. This sample was taken from a study of sequential checkpoint blockade in melanoma. Study-level background: Arm A got nivolumab then ipilimumab; arm B the reverse, 1:1. Maintenance nivolumab came after either treatment sequence.

Treatment denoted: randomized to nivolumab then ipilimumab (arm A) or the reverse (arm B). None of the patients previously received DNA-damaging chemotherapy. From thawed PBMCs, live CD3+CD8+ cells negative for CD19 and CD56 were sorted. The sequence came from a human donor with melanoma. Sample: CD8+ T cells sorted from blood (inferred from file names), taken from a patient given nivolumab and ipilimumab in sequence. V usage is TRBV12-5 and J usage is TRBJ1-2; 9 bases align to TRBD1. CDR3 sequence reads: CASGLVPSMGQGFHGYTF. The CDR3 nucleotides are TGTGCTAGTGGTTTGGTACCGTCTATGGGACAGGGATTTCATGGCTACACCTTC.